This T cell receptor (beta chain) came from a study of CD8 T cells in Susac syndrome. RNA, at about 0.45 to 1 ug, was reverse transcribed with random hexamers. Each CDR3 protein is one row after TCRdb ran MiXCR on the immunoSEQ multiplex PCR reads. This sample carries around 200,000 distinct CDR3 sequences, around 94% of them seen once, and the ten largest clones take more than 0.08%. The CDR3 extends over 15 amino acids. The V and J ends lost 1 base and 9 bases, in that order; junction bases with no gene match: 8. The germline CDR1 and CDR2 sequences are DFQATT and SNEGSKA (reference sequence). The TCR originated in a human donor with Susac syndrome. The rearrangement links TRBV20-1 to TRBJ2-1; 11 bases line up with TRBD2. The sequencing sample was made of CD4+ T cells from PBMCs. CDR3 bases: TGCAGTGCTAGAGCAGGGCTAGCGGGAGGCGTTGAGCAGTTCTTC. It encodes CSARAGLAGGVEQFF.